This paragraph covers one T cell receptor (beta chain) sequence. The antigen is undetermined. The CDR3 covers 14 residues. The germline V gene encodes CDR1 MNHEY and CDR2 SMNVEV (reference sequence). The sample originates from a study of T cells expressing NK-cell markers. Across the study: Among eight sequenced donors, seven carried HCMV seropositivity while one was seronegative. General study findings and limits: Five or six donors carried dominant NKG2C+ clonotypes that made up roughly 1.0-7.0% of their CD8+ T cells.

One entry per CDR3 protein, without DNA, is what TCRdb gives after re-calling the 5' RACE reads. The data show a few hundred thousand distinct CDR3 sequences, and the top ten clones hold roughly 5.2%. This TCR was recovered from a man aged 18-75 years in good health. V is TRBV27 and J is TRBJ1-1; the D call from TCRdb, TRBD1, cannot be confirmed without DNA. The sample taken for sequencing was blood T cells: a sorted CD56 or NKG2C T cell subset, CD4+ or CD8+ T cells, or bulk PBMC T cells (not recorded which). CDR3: CASSSLRTGGEAFF.